This T cell receptor (beta chain) was captured by sequencing in a study of cytomegalovirus exposure and HLA in healthy donors. For the study at large: It was reported in a later analysis that the same platform had been used for the 120 or so validation repertoires as for the 550 to 700 first-cohort repertoires.

Findings and limits, study-wide: The classifier reportedly diagnosed cytomegalovirus status with high sensitivity and specificity. There were around 160 TCR beta chains listed as cytomegalovirus-associated.

Germline values: CDR1 SGHRS, CDR2 YFSETQ. Unmatched junction bases numbered 14, after V lost 4 bases and J lost 5 bases. The CDR3 covers 16 residues. TCRdb's table, derived via immunoSEQ multiplex PCR, lists solely in-frame clones and lacks some. The sample lists more than 130,000 clones, 88% occurring once. As to this clone: Its antigen remains unidentified.

This sequence joins TRBV5-1 and TRBJ2-7, with TRBD1 matching 8 bases. Sequencing input: PBMCs. This receptor was taken from a woman younger than 35 in good health and CMV-seropositive. CDR3 DNA: TGCGCCAGCAGCGTGCCGACAGGGGCCCTTAGGGACGAGCAGTACTTC. This translates into CASSVPTGALRDEQYF.